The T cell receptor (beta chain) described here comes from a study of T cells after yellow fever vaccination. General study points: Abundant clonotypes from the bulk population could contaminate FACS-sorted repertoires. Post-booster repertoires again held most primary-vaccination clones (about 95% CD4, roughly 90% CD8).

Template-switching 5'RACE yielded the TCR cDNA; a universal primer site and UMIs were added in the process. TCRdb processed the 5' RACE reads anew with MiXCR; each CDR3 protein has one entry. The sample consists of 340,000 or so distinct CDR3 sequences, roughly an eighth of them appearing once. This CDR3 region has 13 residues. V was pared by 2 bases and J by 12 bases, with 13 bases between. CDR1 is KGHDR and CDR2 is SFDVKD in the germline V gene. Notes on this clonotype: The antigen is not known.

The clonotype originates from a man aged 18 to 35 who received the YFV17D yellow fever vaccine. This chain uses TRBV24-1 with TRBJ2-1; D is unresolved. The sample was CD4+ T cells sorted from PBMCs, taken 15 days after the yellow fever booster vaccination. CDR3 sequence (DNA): TGTGCCACCAGTGATTCGGGTCATGGTGGGCAGTTCTTC. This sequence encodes CATSDSGHGGQFF.